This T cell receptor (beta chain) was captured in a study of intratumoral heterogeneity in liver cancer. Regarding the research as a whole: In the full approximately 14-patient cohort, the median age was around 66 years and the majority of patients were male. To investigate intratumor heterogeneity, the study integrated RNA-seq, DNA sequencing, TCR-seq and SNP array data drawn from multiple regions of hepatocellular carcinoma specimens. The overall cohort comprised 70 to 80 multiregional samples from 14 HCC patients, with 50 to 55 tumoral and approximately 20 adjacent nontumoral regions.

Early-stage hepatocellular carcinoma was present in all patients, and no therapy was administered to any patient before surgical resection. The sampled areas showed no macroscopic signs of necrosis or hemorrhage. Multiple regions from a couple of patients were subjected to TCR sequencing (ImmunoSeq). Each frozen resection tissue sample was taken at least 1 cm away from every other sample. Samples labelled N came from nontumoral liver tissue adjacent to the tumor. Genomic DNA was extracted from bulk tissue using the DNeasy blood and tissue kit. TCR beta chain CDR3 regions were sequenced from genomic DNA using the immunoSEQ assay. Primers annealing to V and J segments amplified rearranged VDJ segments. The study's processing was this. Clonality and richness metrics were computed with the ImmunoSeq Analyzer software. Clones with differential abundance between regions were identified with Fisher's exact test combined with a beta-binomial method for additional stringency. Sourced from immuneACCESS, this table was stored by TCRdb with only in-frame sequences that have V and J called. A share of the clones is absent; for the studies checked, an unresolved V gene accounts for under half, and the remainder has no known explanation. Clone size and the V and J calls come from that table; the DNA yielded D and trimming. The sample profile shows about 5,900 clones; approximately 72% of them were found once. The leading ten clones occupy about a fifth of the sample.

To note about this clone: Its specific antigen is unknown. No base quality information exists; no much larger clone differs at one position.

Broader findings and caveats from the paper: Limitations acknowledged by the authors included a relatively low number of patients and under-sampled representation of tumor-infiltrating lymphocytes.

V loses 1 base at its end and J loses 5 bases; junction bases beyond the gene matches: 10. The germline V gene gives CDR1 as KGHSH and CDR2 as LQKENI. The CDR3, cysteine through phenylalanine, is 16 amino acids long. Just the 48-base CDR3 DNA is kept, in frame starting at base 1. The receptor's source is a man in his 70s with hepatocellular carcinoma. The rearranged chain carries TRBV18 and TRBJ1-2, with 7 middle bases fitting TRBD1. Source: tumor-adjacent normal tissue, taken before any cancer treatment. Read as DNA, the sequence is TGTGCCAGCTCACCACTACAAACAGGGGTAGGGTATGGCTACACCTTC. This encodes CASSPLQTGVGYGYTF.